These 5 T cell receptor beta chains share one sample of origin, sequenced in a study of radiotherapy plus CTLA-4 blockade in lung cancer. TCRdb keeps only in-frame clones here, not all; method: immunoSEQ multiplex PCR. The sample holds around 72,000 clones, 78% seen once. Sequencing used peripheral blood, obtained from a patient treated with radiotherapy plus ipilimumab. The receptors originated from a human donor with non-small cell lung cancer who had a complete response to radiotherapy plus ipilimumab.

V gene TRBV29-1 combines with J gene TRBJ2-5; 7 nucleotides agree with TRBD1. The ends lost 6 bases at V and 4 bases at J; junction bases unmatched: 2. The CDR3 is made up of 11 amino acids. Germline V gene lookup returns CDR1 SQVTM and CDR2 ANQGSEA. As DNA, the CDR3 is TGCAGCGTCCGACAGGGAGAGACCCAGTACTTC. Protein: CSVRQGETQYF.

The chain links TRBV11-3 to TRBJ1-1; D ambiguous. The germline V gene encodes CDR1 SGHNT and CDR2 YENEEA. There are 14 residues in the CDR3. Between the trimmed V and J ends, which lost 5 bases and 1 base, there was a span of 11 bases. In DNA, the CDR3 is TGTGCCAGCAGCCCTGCGGGCAGGAACACTGAAGCTTTCTTT. Amino acid sequence: CASSPAGRNTEAFF. The full variable domain, its missing parts supplied by reference TRBV11-3 and TRBJ1-1, is EAGVVQSPRYKIIEKKQPVAFWCNPISGHNTLYWYLQNLGQGPELLIRYENEEAVDDSQLPKDRFSAERLKGVDSTLKIQPAELGDSAVYLCASSPAGRNTEAFFGQGTRLTVV.

The V gene is TRBV5-4, the J gene TRBJ1-3; a weak D match, TRBD1 (6 bases). Trimming shortened V by 4 bases and J by 3 bases, and 11 bases separated the two germline ends. CDR3 length: 14 amino acids. CDR1 and CDR2 from the germline V gene are SGHNT and YYREEE (reference sequence). CDR3 loop: CASSMDRLGNTIYF. The CDR3 DNA follows: TGTGCCAGCAGCATGGACAGACTTGGAAACACCATATATTTT. Drawing the rest from reference TRBV5-4 and TRBJ1-3, the complete variable domain is ETGVTQSPTHLIKTRGQQVTLRCSSQSGHNTVSWYQQALGQGPQFIFQYYREEENGRGNFPPRFSGLQFPNYSSELNVNALELDDSALYLCASSMDRLGNTIYFGEGSWLTVV.

This chain uses TRBV7-6 with TRBJ2-1; 7 bases are shared with TRBD1. The CDR3 loop spans 16 amino acids. Germline V gene data show CDR1 as SGHVS and CDR2 as FNYEAQ. V lost 1 base and J lost 0; bases outside the gene matches: 3. This CDR3 is CASSLEGASSYNEQFF. The CDR3 DNA follows: TGTGCCAGCAGCTTAGAGGGGGCTAGCTCCTACAATGAGCAGTTCTTC.

Regarding this clone: This sample includes further DNA sequences coding for the same CDR3. This chain joins TRBV5-1 and TRBJ2-3; the D gene is possibly TRBD1 (6 bases). This CDR3 is built from 14 residues. The V end lost 3 bases, the J end lost 1 base, and 9 bases lay between the germline ends. The germline V gene encodes CDR1 SGHRS and CDR2 YFSETQ. CDR3 nucleotides: TGCGCCAGCAGCTCAGCAGGGGGCACAGATACGCAGTATTTT. Translation: CASSSAGGTDTQYF.